This TCR beta chain was recorded in a study of Tregs in tolerant kidney transplant recipients. Study-level points and caveats: No direct test of biological reproducibility was done here.

Unstimulated Tregs (CD4+CD25+CD127-) and CD4+CD25- non-Tregs were sorted from PBMCs. The CDR3 is 17 residues long. Germline V lookup: CDR1 GTSNPN, CDR2 SVGIG (reference sequence). Trimming took 0 bases from V and 0 from J, leaving 17 bases between them. With respect to this clone: What it binds is unknown.

Repertoires were generated with immunoSEQ multiplex PCR, while TCRdb's copy carries only in-frame clones and drops some. The data contain some 90,000 clones, 90% to 95% of them singletons. The TCR sequence derives from a human donor in good health. The sequencing input was CD8+ T cells from blood. The rearrangement links TRBV30 to TRBJ1-1; D gene unclear. The DNA for the CDR3 is TGTGCCTGGAGTGTTGGATTCATAATAACTATGAACACTGAAGCTTTCTTT. Amino acid sequence: CAWSVGFIITMNTEAFF.